This T cell receptor beta chain derives from a study of cytomegalovirus exposure and HLA in healthy donors. Among the donors, all were healthy bone marrow donors. CDR1 and CDR2 (germline): SGHRS, YFSETQ. Germline trimming cut 4 bases from V and 2 bases from J; bases unmatched to any gene: 14. The CDR3 is made up of 17 amino acids. Use of 60 Vbeta and 13 Jbeta primers characterized the PCR. Profiled with immunoSEQ multiplex PCR; TCRdb holds only in-frame clones, not every one. This sample yields around 200,000 clones, of which approximately 82% are seen a single time; 10% belongs to the top ten. The TCR comes from a woman between 45 and 60 years old in good health and CMV-seropositive. Sequenced material: PBMCs. The chain combines TRBV5-1 with TRBJ1-2; 7 bases are a match to TRBD1. CDR3 protein: CASSVKQGTLTNYGYTF. In DNA form, the CDR3 reads TGCGCCAGCAGCGTTAAACAGGGGACGCTAACCAACTATGGCTACACCTTC.